This TCR beta chain comes out of a study of T-cell reconstitution after alpha-beta-depleted transplantation in children. The ends were cut back, 7 bases at V and 6 bases at J, with 17 bases in the middle. The CDR3 has 13 amino acids. Germline loops: CDR1 DFQATT, CDR2 SNEGSKA (reference sequence). Unique molecular identifiers were built into the TCRbeta library. TCRdb redid the calling of the PCR reads with MiXCR, one entry per CDR3 protein. Of 440,000 or so distinct CDR3 sequences listed, approximately 11% were seen once; the top ten hold 5% to 6.5%. This clonotype was found a few times. This sequence originates from a human donor who donated a stem cell graft to a child with acute myeloid leukemia. The source material was PBMCs from the stem cell graft donor, sampled from the stem cell graft. The chain couples TRBV20-1 to TRBJ2-3; D unresolved. The chain's CDR3 is CSVPAGPRDTQYF. The CDR3 DNA reads TGCAGTGTCCCCGCCGGGCCTAGGGATACGCAGTATTTT.